Below, 2 T cell receptor beta chains from the same sample are listed, as sequenced in a study of molecular identifiers for immune sequencing clone quantification. TCRdb re-called the PCR reads through MiXCR, storing one row per CDR3 protein. The sample holds about half a million distinct CDR3 sequences, about 26% seen once. The sample was naive CD8+ T cells from blood, with Jurkat cell RNA spiked in. Noted subset: FACS-sorted CD8+CD4-CCR7+CD45RA+ naive T cells. The receptors stem from a human donor in good health. Some libraries in this study had Jurkat cell RNA spiked in.

J is TRBJ2-7 and V is TRBV7-2; 11 bases fit TRBD2. Germline values: CDR1 SGHTA, CDR2 FQGNSA. The length of the CDR3 is 18 residues. The V segment lost 1 base and the J segment 0 bases; nucleotides outside the gene matches: 8. The CDR3 is CASSLVGLAGGISYEQYF. CDR3 in DNA: TGTGCCAGCAGCTTAGTCGGGCTAGCGGGAGGAATCTCCTACGAGCAGTACTTC.

This clonotype was seen at least ten times. V gene TRBV23-1 combines with J gene TRBJ2-3; 9 bases match TRBD1. TRBV23-1 is known as an ORF, though its function is uncertain. The CDR3 has 16 residues. After removal of 6 bases from V and 2 bases from J, the junction contained 9 bases not matched to a gene. CDR3 coding DNA: TGCGCCAGCAGACAAACAGGGGGCATATACACAGATACGCAGTATTTT. Translating it yields CASRQTGGIYTDTQYF.